These T cell receptor beta chains were read from a single sample in a study of T cell responses to AZD1222 COVID-19 vaccine. The repertoire was sequenced with immunoSEQ multiplex PCR; TCRdb's copy has only in-frame clones and lacks some. Here the sample spans under 200,000 clones, roughly 92% being singletons. The starting material was peripheral blood, obtained on day 0 of AZD1222 vaccination. Source of these receptors: an adult in good health. The CDR3 runs from the conserved cysteine through the conserved F or W. The D gene is left open where the match is weak. The size field is filled for only some rows; it gives once, few, many or a size class.

TRBV6-5,.,TRBJ2-2,TRBD2,TGTGCCAGCAGCGGACTAGCGGACACCGGGGAGCTGTTTTTT,CASSGLADTGELFF
TRBV20-1,.,TRBJ1-2,.,TGCAGTGCTAGTCGGTTCCAGGACGATGGCTACACCTTC,CSASRFQDDGYTF
TRBV5-1,.,TRBJ2-3,TRBD2,TGCGCCAGCAGCGAGGAACCGGGACTAGTAACAGATACGCAGTATTTT,CASSEEPGLVTDTQYF
TRBV28,.,TRBJ2-1,TRBD1,TGTGCCAGCGTTCCCGGGACAGGGGTGAATGAGCAGTTCTTC,CASVPGTGVNEQFF
TRBV2,.,TRBJ2-3,.,TGTGCCATTCCGATTGAGCCGGGACGCAACACAGATACGCAGTATTTT,CAIPIEPGRNTDTQYF
TRBV6-5,.,TRBJ1-3,.,TGTGCCAGCAGTTACCCCTCGGGGATCTCTGGAAACACCATATATTTT,CASSYPSGISGNTIYF
TRBV11-2,.,TRBJ1-2,.,TGTGCCAGCAGCTTCGCTGGGGGCTATGGCTACACCTTC,CASSFAGGYGYTF
TRBV20-1,.,TRBJ2-5,.,TGCAGTGCTAGAGATAGTCCCCAGTACTTC,CSARDSPQYF
TRBV5-5,.,TRBJ2-1,TRBD2,TGTGCCAGCAGCTTGGTAGGAGCGGGGAATGAGCAGTTCTTC,CASSLVGAGNEQFF
TRBV11-2,.,TRBJ1-2,.,TGTGCCAGCAGCCCACGGGGAAATTACGGCTACACCTTC,CASSPRGNYGYTF
TRBV5-4,.,TRBJ2-7,.,TGTGCCAGCAGCTTGACTAGTACGTACGAGCAGTACTTC,CASSLTSTYEQYF
TRBV13,once,TRBJ2-1,.,TGTGCCAGCAGTAGTAACTACGGGCGTGACAATGAGCAGTTCTTC,CASSSNYGRDNEQFF
TRBV30,.,TRBJ1-1,TRBD1,TGTGCCTGGAGTTCACAGGGGACTATGAACACTGAAGCTTTCTTT,CAWSSQGTMNTEAFF
TRBV2,.,TRBJ1-1,TRBD1,TGTGCCAGCAACCAGAGGGGGCCGTCCACCAACACTGAAGCTTTCTTT,CASNQRGPSTNTEAFF
TRBV10-3,.,TRBJ2-5,.,TGTGCCATCAGTGGATACCAAGAGACCCAGTACTTC,CAISGYQETQYF
TRBV18,.,TRBJ2-7,.,TGTGCCAGCTCATCTACGGAGGGATCCGAGCAGTACTTC,CASSSTEGSEQYF
TRBV29-1,once,TRBJ1-2,TRBD1,TGCAGCGGACTGGGAGGGACAGTAAATGGCTACACCTTC,CSGLGGTVNGYTF
TRBV7-3,.,TRBJ1-5,.,TGTGCCATCGAAGCCAAACAGCCCCAGCATTTT,CAIEAKQPQHF
TRBV7-6,.,TRBJ1-3,.,TGTGCCAGCAGCTCCCCGGGGGGCTCTGGAAACACCATATATTTT,CASSSPGGSGNTIYF
TRBV5-4,.,TRBJ2-1,TRBD2,TGTGCCAGCAGCTTGGCCCCACTAGCGGGAGTCAATGAGCAGTTCTTC,CASSLAPLAGVNEQFF
TRBV18,.,TRBJ1-1,.,TGTGCCAGCTCCCCGGGGGACATTGTACACGTGAACACTGAAGCTTTCTTT,CASSPGDIVHVNTEAFF
TRBV3-1/TRBV3-2,.,TRBJ2-1,TRBD2,TGTGCCAGCAGCCAAGCAATTTTCGGCGGGAGGGGGGACAATGAGCAGTTCTTC,CASSQAIFGGRGDNEQFF
TRBV18,.,TRBJ1-1,.,TGTGCCAGCTCACCTCAGGGATCCCACACTGAAGCTTTCTTT,CASSPQGSHTEAFF
TRBV19,.,TRBJ1-1,.,TGTGCCAGTAGTATAAAGGGTAGTGTGAACACTGAAGCTTTCTTT,CASSIKGSVNTEAFF
TRBV7-2,.,TRBJ1-2,.,TGTGCCAGCAGCTTAGCGAGGGGCGGCTATGGCTACACCTTC,CASSLARGGYGYTF
TRBV19,.,TRBJ1-2,.,TGTGCCAGTAGTACAACCACCGGGACATCAAATGGCTACACCTTC,CASSTTTGTSNGYTF
TRBV3-1/TRBV3-2,.,TRBJ2-7,.,TGTGCCAGCAGCCAAGAAGGCGGGACTGGCGAGCAGTACTTC,CASSQEGGTGEQYF